The next 6 T cell receptor beta chains were all read from a single sample in a study of early T cells in non-severe SARS-CoV-2 infection. TCRdb reprocessed the 5' RACE reads with MiXCR, giving one entry per CDR3 protein. This repertoire shows 66,000 or so distinct CDR3 sequences, 11% found once; its top ten account for under 2%. Sequenced: whole blood. These receptors were taken from an adult who was a healthcare worker with PCR-confirmed SARS-CoV-2 infection or an uninfected control (not recorded which).

This clonotype was seen at least ten times. The genes are TRBV7-2 and TRBJ1-3; no firm D call. Germline CDR1 is SGHTA and CDR2 is FQGNSA. Deletions cut 1 base from V and 0 bases from J, with 16 bases between. CDR3 length: 18 amino acids. CDR3 sequence reads: CASSLGEKGSYSGNTIYF. For the CDR3, the DNA is TGTGCCAGCAGCTTAGGGGAGAAGGGCTCCTACTCTGGAAACACCATATATTTT.

This clonotype was counted at least ten times. This chain connects TRBV5-1 to TRBJ1-1; D is ambiguous. V lost 0 bases to trimming and J lost 2 bases, with 14 bases between them. The CDR3 covers 16 residues. Germline-derived CDR1 and CDR2 are SGHRS and YFSETQ. CDR3 residues: CASSLAGQLLNTEAFF. The CDR3 DNA sequence: TGCGCCAGCAGCTTGGCCGGGCAGCTCCTCAACACTGAAGCTTTCTTT.

The V gene is TRBV4-2, the J gene TRBJ2-7, with 8 bases fitting TRBD1. V dropped 1 base and J dropped 2; count of bases not matched to a gene: 4. The CDR3 extends over 15 amino acids. Germline V gene sequence: CDR1 LGHNA, CDR2 YNFKEQ. CDR3 region: CASSQGQGSPYEQYF. In DNA form, the CDR3 reads TGTGCCAGCAGCCAAGGACAGGGGTCCCCCTACGAGCAGTACTTC.

This clonotype was counted ten times or more. This chain joins TRBV10-3 and TRBJ2-7; D unclear. CDR1 is ENHRY and CDR2 is SYGVKD in the germline V gene. The V end lost 4 bases, the J end lost 4 bases, and 11 bases lay between the germline ends. This CDR3 spans 13 amino acids. The CDR3, as DNA: TGTGCCATCAGTGCACGAGACGAATACGAGCAGTACTTC. Amino acids: CAISARDEYEQYF.

Many counts were recorded for this clonotype. The chain links TRBV29-1 to TRBJ2-3; D is possibly TRBD1 (6 bases). CDR1 is SQVTM, CDR2 ANQGSEA, per germline. The CDR3 loop spans 13 amino acids. Trimming took 8 bases from V and 0 from J, leaving 12 bases between them. This CDR3 reads CSPRTESTDTQYF. The DNA for the CDR3 is TGCAGCCCCCGGACAGAAAGCACAGATACGCAGTATTTT.

This clonotype was counted ten times or more. J is TRBJ1-2 and V is TRBV6-2 or TRBV6-3; D gene ambiguous. Trimming cost V 6 bases and J 2 bases, with 16 bases left between them. The germline CDR1 and CDR2 sequences are MNHEY and SVGEGT. The CDR3 is made up of 15 amino acids. The CDR3 nucleotides are TGTGCCAGCAGGGACCGTCAAGTGTTGAACTATGGCTACACCTTC. This encodes CASRDRQVLNYGYTF.